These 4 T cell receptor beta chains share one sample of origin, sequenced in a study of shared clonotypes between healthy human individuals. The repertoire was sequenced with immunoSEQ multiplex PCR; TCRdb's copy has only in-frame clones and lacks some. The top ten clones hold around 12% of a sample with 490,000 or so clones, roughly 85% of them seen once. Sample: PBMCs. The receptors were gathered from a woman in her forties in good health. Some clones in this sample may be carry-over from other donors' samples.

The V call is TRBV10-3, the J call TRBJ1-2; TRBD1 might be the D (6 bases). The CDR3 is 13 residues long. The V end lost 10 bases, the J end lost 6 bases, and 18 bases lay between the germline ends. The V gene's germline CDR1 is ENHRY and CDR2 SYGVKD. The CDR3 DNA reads TGTGCCACCTCCCCCGGACAGCCCGATGGCTACACCTTC. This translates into CATSPGQPDGYTF.

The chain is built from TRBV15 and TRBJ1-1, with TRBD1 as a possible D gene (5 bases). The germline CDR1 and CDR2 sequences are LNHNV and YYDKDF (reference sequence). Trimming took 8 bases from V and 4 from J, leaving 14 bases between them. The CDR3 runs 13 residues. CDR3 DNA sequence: TGTGCCACCGCGATTGGGGGACGCACTGAAGCTTTCTTT. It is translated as CATAIGGRTEAFF.

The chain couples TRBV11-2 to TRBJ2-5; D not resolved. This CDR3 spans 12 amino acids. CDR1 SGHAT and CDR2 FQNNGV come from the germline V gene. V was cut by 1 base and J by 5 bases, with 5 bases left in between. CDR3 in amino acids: CASSLVRETQYF. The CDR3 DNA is TGTGCCAGCAGCTTAGTACGGGAGACCCAGTACTTC.

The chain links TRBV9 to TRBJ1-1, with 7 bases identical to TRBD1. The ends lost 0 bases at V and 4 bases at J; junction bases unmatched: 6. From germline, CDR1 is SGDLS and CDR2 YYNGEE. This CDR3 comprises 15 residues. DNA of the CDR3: TGTGCCAGCAGCGTAGAGGGTCAGGGGGGCACTGAAGCTTTCTTT. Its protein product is CASSVEGQGGTEAFF. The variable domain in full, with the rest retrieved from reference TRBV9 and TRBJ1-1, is DSGVTQTPKHLITATGQRVTLRCSPRSGDLSVYWYQQSLDQGLQFLIQYYNGEERAKGNILERFSAQQFPDLHSELNLSSLELGDSALYFCASSVEGQGGTEAFFGQGTRLTVV.